Sequencing of this T cell receptor (beta chain) was carried out in a study of cytomegalovirus exposure and HLA in healthy donors. Whole-study findings and limits: A cluster of highly shared sequence variants was likely a sequencing artifact. Roughly uniform depth of sequencing across donors was assumed in presence/absence analyses. In vitro, three CMV-associated chains proved specific for CMV antigens.

There are a few counts of this clone. Its antigen is not known. The CDR3 covers 14 residues. The ends lost 2 bases at V and 6 bases at J; junction bases unmatched: 6. Looked up from germline, CDR1 is SGHDT and CDR2 is YYEEEE. Primers for the PCR totalled 60 Vbeta and 13 Jbeta. The protocol was immunoSEQ multiplex PCR, while the TCRdb copy is restricted to in-frame clones and leaves out a portion. The sample carries roughly 200,000 clones, 76% recorded once. The source is a man aged 18 to 35 in good health and CMV-seronegative. Sequencing input: PBMCs. The V gene is TRBV5-6, the J gene TRBJ2-7; 9 nucleotides agree with TRBD1. The CDR3, as DNA: TGTGCCAGCAGCTTCGGGGACAGGGAGAGCGAGCAGTACTTC. Translating it yields CASSFGDRESEQYF.